Each of the 18 T cell receptor beta chains below was sequenced from the same sample in a study of PD-1 blockade in classical Hodgkin lymphoma. Brentuximab vedotin exposure varied among the patients, all of whom had relapsed after autologous stem cell transplantation. Magnetic negative selection served to purify CD4+ T cells out of PBMCs that had been thawed. TCRdb's table, derived via immunoSEQ multiplex PCR, lists solely in-frame clones and lacks some. This table holds over 25,000 clones, 60% to 85% found once. The sequenced sample was CD4+ T cells from blood, obtained at baseline. These TCRs come from a human donor with classical Hodgkin lymphoma.

The rearrangement joins TRBV5-1 to TRBJ2-5; D is unclear. Trimming shortened V by 3 bases and J by 9 bases, and 15 bases separated the two germline ends. Germline assignment: CDR1 SGHRS and CDR2 YFSETQ. There are 13 residues in the CDR3. CDR3 protein: CASSSHDLKAQYF. CDR3 bases: TGCGCCAGCAGCTCCCACGACCTGAAGGCCCAGTACTTC. Supplemented by reference TRBV5-1 and TRBJ2-5, the full variable domain reads KAGVTQTPRYLIKTRGQQVTLSCSPISGHRSVSWYQQTPGQGLQFLFEYFSETQRNKGNFPGRFSGRQFSNSRSEMNVSTLELGDSALYLCASSSHDLKAQYFGPGTRLLVL.

V is TRBV18 and J is TRBJ1-1; 8 bases agree with TRBD1. V shed 1 base, J shed 4 bases, and the junction held 8 bases outside the gene matches. Germline V gives CDR1 KGHSH, CDR2 LQKENI. CDR3 length: 16 residues. The DNA of the CDR3 is TGTGCCAGCTCACCACTTCGAAAACAGGGGGGCACTGAAGCTTTCTTT. This translates into CASSPLRKQGGTEAFF.

This clone was picked up a small number of times. J is TRBJ1-1 and V is TRBV7-9; perhaps TRBD1 as D (6 bases). The germline V gene has CDR1 SEHNR and CDR2 FQNEAQ (reference sequence). The CDR3 has 14 residues. V dropped 4 bases and J dropped 1 base, with 10 bases sitting between them. The CDR3 DNA reads as TGTGCCAGCAGCTCTTGGACAGAGAACACTGAAGCTTTCTTT. It encodes CASSSWTENTEAFF.

The CDR3 DNA reads TGTGCCAGCAGCTACGGGACAGGGTTAAACTATGGCTACACCTTC. Translating gives CASSYGTGLNYGYTF. The chain joins TRBV7-9 to TRBJ1-2, with 9 positions matching TRBD1. Germline CDR1 SEHNR, CDR2 FQNEAQ (reference sequence). This CDR3 contains 15 residues. With 4 bases clipped from V and 2 bases from J, the junction kept 5 bases outside the gene matches.

The chain uses TRBV6-5 and TRBJ1-6; 9 bases are a match to TRBD1. The CDR3 totals 13 residues. Germline CDR1 reads MNHEY; CDR2 reads SVGAGI. V lost 5 bases to trimming and J lost 9 bases; unmatched junction nucleotides: 2. The CDR3 coding sequence is TGTGCCAGCAGTGGACAGGGGCTTTCACCCCTCCACTTT. Translated, it gives CASSGQGLSPLHF.

This chain uses TRBV29-1 with TRBJ1-1; TRBD1 might be the D (6 bases). Trimming pared 5 bases from V and 6 bases from J, leaving 16 bases between. Looked up from germline, CDR1 is SQVTM and CDR2 is ANQGSEA. The CDR3 consists of 13 residues. CDR3 amino acids: CSVPRAGAPEAFF. CDR3 in DNA: TGCAGCGTTCCGCGCGCGGGGGCCCCTGAAGCTTTCTTT.

The V gene is TRBV7-9, the J gene TRBJ2-7; tentatively, D is TRBD2 (5 bases). Trimming removed 7 bases from V and 5 bases from J, with 12 bases in between. Germline V gene lookup returns CDR1 SEHNR and CDR2 FQNEAQ (reference sequence). The length of the CDR3 is 12 residues. In DNA, the CDR3 is TGTGCCAGCACCGAGCTCGGGGACGAGCAGTACTTC. It codes for CASTELGDEQYF. Filled out from reference TRBV7-9 and TRBJ2-7, the complete variable domain reads DTGVSQNPRHKITKRGQNVTFRCDPISEHNRLYWYRQTLGQGPEFLTYFQNEAQLEKSRLLSDRFSAERPKGSFSTLEIQRTEQGDSAMYLCASTELGDEQYFGPGTRLTVT.

The chain has TRBV9 and TRBJ2-2; the match to TRBD2 covers 8 bases. The V gene's germline CDR1 is SGDLS and CDR2 YYNGEE. The CDR3 covers 17 residues. After removal of 4 bases from V and 1 base from J, the junction contained 9 bases not matched to a gene. The CDR3 is CASSSPGGGMNTGELFF. In DNA, the CDR3 is TGTGCCAGCAGCTCCCCCGGGGGGGGGATGAACACCGGGGAGCTGTTTTTT.

V and J are TRBV7-3 and TRBJ2-5; D is perhaps TRBD1 or TRBD2 (5 bases each). The CDR3 contains 14 residues. Germline values: CDR1 SGHTA, CDR2 FQGTGA. V was clipped by 6 bases and J by 5 bases, with 16 bases between them. Written as DNA, the CDR3 is TGTGCCAGCAGGGGGACCCGAACGGGGGAGACCCAGTACTTC. It is translated as CASRGTRTGETQYF.

The V and J genes are TRBV2 and TRBJ2-7; D gene ambiguous. Germline CDR1 and CDR2: SNHLY and FYNNEI. V was trimmed by 5 bases and J by 5 bases, leaving 10 bases between them. The CDR3 loop spans 12 amino acids. CDR3: CASSLLDDEQYF. DNA of the CDR3: TGTGCCAGCAGTCTGCTAGACGACGAGCAGTACTTC.

This clone was recorded only once. The chain couples TRBV9 to TRBJ2-7; 9 bases align to TRBD2. The CDR3 covers 15 residues. Germline lookup yields CDR1 SGDLS and CDR2 YYNGEE. V was pared by 2 bases and J by 3 bases, with 6 bases of the junction left unmatched. The CDR3 sequence is CASSVDLAGDYEQYF. The CDR3 DNA reads TGTGCCAGCAGCGTTGATTTAGCGGGGGACTACGAGCAGTACTTC.

The chain combines TRBV5-1 with TRBJ2-2; no clear D. Germline lookup yields CDR1 SGHRS and CDR2 YFSETQ. The CDR3 runs to 13 residues. V lost 4 bases to trimming and J lost 6 bases, with 10 bases between them. In DNA form, the CDR3 reads TGCGCCAGCAGCCTAACCAGACCCGGGGAGCTGTTTTTT. Translated: CASSLTRPGELFF.

V and J are TRBV7-9 and TRBJ1-5; a weak D match, TRBD1 (6 bases). The germline V gene encodes CDR1 SEHNR and CDR2 FQNEAQ (reference sequence). V was trimmed by 1 base and J by 6 bases, leaving 22 bases between them. CDR3 length: 18 residues. The CDR3 DNA reads TGTGCCAGCAGCTTAGAATCTATTGGGGGCGGAATCCCTCAGCCCCAGCATTTT. Translated: CASSLESIGGGIPQPQHF.

V and J are TRBV11-2 and TRBJ2-3; D could derive from TRBD1 or TRBD2 (5 bases each). The CDR3 totals 17 residues. CDR1 is SGHAT and CDR2 is FQNNGV in the germline V gene. The V end was cut by 0 bases, the J end by 4 bases, with 17 bases between. The CDR3 sequence: CASSLEPGTRAADTQYF. CDR3 coding DNA: TGTGCCAGCAGCTTAGAGCCGGGGACGCGCGCGGCAGATACGCAGTATTTT.

This rearrangement joins TRBV6-5 to TRBJ2-5, with D possibly TRBD2 on 7 matching bases. This CDR3 spans 14 amino acids. The ends were cut back, 5 bases at V and 4 bases at J, with 14 bases in the middle. Germline V CDR1 and CDR2: MNHEY, SVGAGI. The CDR3 coding sequence is TGTGCCAGCAGTAGGGGGGGGCGGATAGAGACCCAGTACTTC. Protein product: CASSRGGRIETQYF.

The V call is TRBV7-9, the J call TRBJ1-5; TRBD1 is a possible D gene (6 bases). The V and J ends lost 10 bases and 0 bases respectively, with 19 bases between them. CDR3 length equals 16 residues. From germline, CDR1 is SEHNR and CDR2 FQNEAQ (reference sequence). CDR3 in amino acids: CATTNSAGVSNQPQHF. CDR3 DNA sequence: TGTGCCACCACTAATTCGGCAGGGGTTAGCAATCAGCCCCAGCATTTT.

V is TRBV5-1 and J is TRBJ2-7, with TRBD1 matching 11 bases. CDR3 length equals 14 residues. CDR1 SGHRS and CDR2 YFSETQ come from the germline V gene. V lost 4 bases, J lost 6 bases, and 6 bases stayed unmatched. The CDR3 sequence is CASSTPGTGGEQYF. The DNA for the CDR3 is TGCGCCAGCAGCACTCCCGGGACAGGGGGCGAGCAGTACTTC.

The genes are TRBV27 and TRBJ1-5, with D unclear. The CDR3 totals 16 residues. Germline-derived CDR1 and CDR2 are MNHEY and SMNVEV (reference sequence). V lost 0 bases to trimming and J lost 4 bases, with 13 bases between them. CDR3 region: CASSLSPPGGNQPQHF. The DNA of the CDR3 is TGTGCCAGCAGTTTATCTCCCCCGGGAGGGAATCAGCCCCAGCATTTT.